This record concerns one TCR beta chain sequence. Here immunoSEQ multiplex PCR was the method, and the copy in TCRdb shows in-frame clones only, minus some. The sample consists of 150,000 to 200,000 clones, 86% of them appearing once. The record originates from a study of blood T cell repertoires in COVID-19. Study at large: In each case, the material was cDNA or gDNA derived from T cells, B-cell-depleted T cells, or PBMCs.

Trimming removed 3 bases from V and 1 base from J; junction bases left unmatched: 4. The CDR3 spans 15 residues. CDR1 is SGHRS and CDR2 is YFSETQ in the germline V gene. The sequenced sample was peripheral blood. The source is a man in his sixties or seventies with acute or convalescent COVID-19. The chain joins TRBV5-1 to TRBJ2-5; 9 nucleotides align to TRBD1. CDR3 sequence: CASSSGQGPQETQYF. CDR3 DNA: TGCGCCAGCAGCTCCGGACAGGGGCCCCAAGAGACCCAGTACTTC.